This T cell receptor (beta chain) derives from a study of T cells in tuberculosis. Study as a whole: This South African cohort compared adolescents with or without latent tuberculosis against adults with active tuberculosis.

Assay used: immunoSEQ multiplex PCR; TCRdb lists only in-frame clones, some missing. The data contain more than 35,000 clones, about 95% of them seen just once; the ten biggest clones take up 6.5% to 9.5%. After removal of 5 bases from V and 2 bases from J, the junction contained 13 bases not matched to a gene. Per germline, CDR1 SGHAT and CDR2 FQNNGV. This CDR3 has 17 residues. The sequenced sample consisted of PBMCs. This clonotype originated in a donor between 5 and 29 years old with latent tuberculosis or without tuberculosis infection. This chain links TRBV11-2 with TRBJ2-3; 7 bases fit TRBD1. The CDR3, as DNA: TGTGCCAGCAGCACCCCCCGACAGGGCGTACCCACAGATACGCAGTATTTT. Translating gives CASSTPRQGVPTDTQYF.